The clone carrying this T cell receptor (beta chain) was observed a handful of times. This entry comes from a study of identical twins. The germline V and J ends were trimmed by 3 bases and 1 base, with 16 bases remaining between them. Germline V gene sequence: CDR1 SGHDT, CDR2 YYEEEE. This CDR3 spans 16 amino acids. TCRdb called the 5' RACE reads again in MiXCR, with one record for every CDR3 protein. Of under 1 million distinct CDR3 sequences detected, 9% to 15% appear once; the ten largest clones hold about 1.5%. The same sample was also used in a study of yellow fever vaccine responses in identical twins.

This rearrangement joins TRBV5-6 to TRBJ1-1, with D possibly being TRBD1 (6 bases). The sample taken for sequencing was PBMCs. The TCR comes from a young woman in good health. The CDR3 loop is CASSSTGSPRNTEAFF. Written as DNA, the CDR3 is TGTGCCAGCAGCTCAACAGGGAGCCCTCGGAACACTGAAGCTTTCTTT.